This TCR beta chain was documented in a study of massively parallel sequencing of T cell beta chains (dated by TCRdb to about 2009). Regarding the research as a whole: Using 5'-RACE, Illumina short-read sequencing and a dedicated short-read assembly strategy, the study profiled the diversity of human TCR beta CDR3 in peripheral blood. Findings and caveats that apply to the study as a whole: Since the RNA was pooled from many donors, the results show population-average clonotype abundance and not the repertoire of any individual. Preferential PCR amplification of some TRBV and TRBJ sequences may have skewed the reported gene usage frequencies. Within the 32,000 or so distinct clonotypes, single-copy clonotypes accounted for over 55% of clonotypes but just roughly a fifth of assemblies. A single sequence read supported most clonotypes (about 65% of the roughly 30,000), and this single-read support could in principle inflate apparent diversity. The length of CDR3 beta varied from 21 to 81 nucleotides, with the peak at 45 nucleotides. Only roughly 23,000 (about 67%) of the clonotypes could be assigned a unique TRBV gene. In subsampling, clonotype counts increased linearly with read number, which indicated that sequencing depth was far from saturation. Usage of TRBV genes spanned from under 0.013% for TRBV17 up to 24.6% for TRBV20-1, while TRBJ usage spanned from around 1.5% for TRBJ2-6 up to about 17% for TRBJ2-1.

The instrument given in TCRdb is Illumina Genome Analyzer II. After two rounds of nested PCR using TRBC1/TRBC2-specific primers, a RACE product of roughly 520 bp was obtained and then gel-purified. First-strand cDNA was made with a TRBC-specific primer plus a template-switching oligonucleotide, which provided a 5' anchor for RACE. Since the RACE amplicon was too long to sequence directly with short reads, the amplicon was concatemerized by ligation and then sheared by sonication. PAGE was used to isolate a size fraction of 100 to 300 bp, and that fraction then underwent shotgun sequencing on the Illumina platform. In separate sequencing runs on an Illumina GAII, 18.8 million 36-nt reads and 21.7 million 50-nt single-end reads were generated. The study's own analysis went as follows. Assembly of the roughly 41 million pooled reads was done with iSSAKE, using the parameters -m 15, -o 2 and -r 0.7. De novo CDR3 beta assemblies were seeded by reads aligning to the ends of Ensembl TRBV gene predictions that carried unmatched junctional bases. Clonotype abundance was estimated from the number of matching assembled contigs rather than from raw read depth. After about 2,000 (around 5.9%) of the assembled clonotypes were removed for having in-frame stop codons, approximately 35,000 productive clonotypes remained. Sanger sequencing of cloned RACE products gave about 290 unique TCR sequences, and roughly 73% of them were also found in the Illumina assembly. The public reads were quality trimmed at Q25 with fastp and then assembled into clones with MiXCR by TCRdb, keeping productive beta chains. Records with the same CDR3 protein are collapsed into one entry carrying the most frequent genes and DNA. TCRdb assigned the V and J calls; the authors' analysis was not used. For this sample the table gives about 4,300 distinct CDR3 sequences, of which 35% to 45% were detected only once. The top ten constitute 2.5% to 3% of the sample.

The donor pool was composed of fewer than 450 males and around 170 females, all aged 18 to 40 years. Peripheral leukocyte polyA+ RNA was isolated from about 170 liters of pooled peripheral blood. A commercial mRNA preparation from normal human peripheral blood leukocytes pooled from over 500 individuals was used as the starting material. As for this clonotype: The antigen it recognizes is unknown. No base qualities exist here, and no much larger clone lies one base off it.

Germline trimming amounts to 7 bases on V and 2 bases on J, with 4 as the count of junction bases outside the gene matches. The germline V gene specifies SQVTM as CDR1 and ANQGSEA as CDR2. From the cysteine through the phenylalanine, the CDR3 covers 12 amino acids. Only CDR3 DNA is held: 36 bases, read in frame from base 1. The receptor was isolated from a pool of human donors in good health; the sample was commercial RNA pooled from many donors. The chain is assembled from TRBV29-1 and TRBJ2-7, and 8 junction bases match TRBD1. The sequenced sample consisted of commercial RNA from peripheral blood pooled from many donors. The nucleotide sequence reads TGCAGCGGGGGGACAGGAACCTACGAGCAGTACTTC. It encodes CSGGTGTYEQYF.